The 18 T cell receptor beta chains below come from one sample, sequenced in a study of cytomegalovirus exposure and HLA in healthy donors. Researchers ran the PCR with 60 Vbeta and 13 Jbeta primers. Using immunoSEQ multiplex PCR, the repertoire was profiled, and TCRdb retains in-frame clones only, with some absent. The listing records about 78,000 clones. Sequenced: PBMCs. These receptors were collected from a female donor in good health and CMV-seropositive.

The J gene is TRBJ2-7, the V gene TRBV5-1, with 9 bases matching TRBD2. The junction had 8 bases not matched to a gene; V was cut back by 0 bases and J by 7 bases. Germline V CDR1 and CDR2: SGHRS, YFSETQ. This CDR3 contains 15 residues. CDR3 sequence (DNA): TGCGCCAGCAGCTTGGGACTAGCGGATTCCCGGGAGCAGTACTTC. It is translated as CASSLGLADSREQYF.

The chain is built from TRBV29-1 and TRBJ2-1; 8 bases are a match to TRBD2. Germline V gene lookup returns CDR1 SQVTM and CDR2 ANQGSEA. The ends lost 4 bases at V and 3 bases at J; junction bases unmatched: 8. CDR3 size: 15 residues. The CDR3 protein is CSVAKLAEIYNEQFF. CDR3 nucleotide sequence: TGCAGCGTTGCAAAACTAGCGGAAATCTACAATGAGCAGTTCTTC.

The rearrangement links TRBV4-2 to TRBJ2-3; D perhaps matches TRBD2 (5 bases). The CDR3 sequence is 17 residues long. From germline, CDR1 is LGHNA and CDR2 YNFKEQ. V lost 1 base, J lost 0 bases, and 14 bases lay in between. The CDR3 protein is CASSQGGSLTSTDTQYF. The CDR3 DNA is TGTGCCAGCAGCCAAGGCGGGTCCCTCACTAGCACAGATACGCAGTATTTT.

The V call is TRBV15, the J call TRBJ2-1; 8 bases are a match to TRBD1. CDR3 length: 15 amino acids. The junction had 1 base not matched to a gene; V was cut back by 1 base and J by 2 bases. Germline CDR1 and CDR2: LNHNV and YYDKDF (reference sequence). CDR3 amino acids: CATSRAQGAYNEQFF. The CDR3 DNA reads as TGTGCCACCAGCAGAGCACAGGGGGCCTACAATGAGCAGTTCTTC.

J is TRBJ2-2 and V is TRBV14; 8 bases match TRBD1. Germline CDR1 and CDR2: SGHDN and FVKESK. V lost 3 bases to trimming and J lost 1 base; unmatched junction nucleotides: 7. CDR3 length equals 17 residues. The CDR3 DNA reads as TGTGCCAGCAGCCAGTCAGCCGGGACAGGGAACACCGGGGAGCTGTTTTTT. It codes for CASSQSAGTGNTGELFF.

The CDR3 spells CASSPTSGVSYEQYF. CDR3 DNA: TGTGCCAGCTCACCGACTAGCGGGGTCTCCTACGAGCAGTACTTC. The rearrangement uses TRBV18 and TRBJ2-7, with 11 bases fitting TRBD2. The CDR3 loop spans 15 amino acids. The V gene's germline CDR1 is KGHSH and CDR2 LQKENI. J lost 0 bases, V lost 3 bases, and 1 base had no gene match.

Here the CDR3 reads CASSVEGAGLYNEQFF. CDR3 bases: TGTGCCAGCAGCGTAGAGGGAGCGGGGCTTTACAATGAGCAGTTCTTC. The genes are TRBV9 and TRBJ2-1; 7 nucleotides align to TRBD2. The CDR3 runs 16 residues. V lost 0 bases and J lost 4; bases outside the gene matches: 7. Germline V gene lookup returns CDR1 SGDLS and CDR2 YYNGEE.

The chain recombines TRBV7-2 with TRBJ2-1; TRBD2 matches 12 bases. The CDR3 loop spans 15 amino acids. V lost 5 bases, J lost 7 bases, and 6 bases stayed unmatched. Per the germline V gene, CDR1 is SGHTA and CDR2 is FQGNSA. As DNA, the CDR3 is TGTGCCAGCAGCCAGACTAGCGGGGGTTTAAATGAGCAGTTCTTC. It yields the protein CASSQTSGGLNEQFF.

CDR3 DNA sequence: TGCGCCAGCAGCCAAGGGTTAGCTCAGAACAATGAGCAGTTCTTC. This codes for CASSQGLAQNNEQFF. The rearrangement joins TRBV4-3 to TRBJ2-1; D uncertain. V dropped 1 base and J dropped 5 bases, with 12 bases sitting between them. The CDR3 extends over 15 amino acids. Germline V CDR1 and CDR2: LGHNA, YSLEER.

The chain uses TRBV19 and TRBJ1-1; 9 bases fit TRBD1. Per the germline V gene, CDR1 is LNHDA and CDR2 is SQIVND (reference sequence). The CDR3 has 16 residues. V lost 5 bases to trimming and J lost 0 bases; unmatched junction nucleotides: 7. The CDR3 protein is CASSFTDRGMNTEAFF. DNA of the CDR3: TGTGCCAGTAGTTTTACGGACAGGGGCATGAACACTGAAGCTTTCTTT.

The chain joins TRBV19 to TRBJ1-1; 8 positions agree with TRBD1. The V and J ends lost 4 bases and 5 bases, in that order; junction bases with no gene match: 9. Per germline, CDR1 LNHDA and CDR2 SQIVND (reference sequence). The CDR3 is 15 amino acids. CDR3 sequence (DNA): TGTGCCAGTAGTACGCCCTGGACAGGGACGACTGAAGCTTTCTTT. Its protein product is CASSTPWTGTTEAFF.

J is TRBJ2-2 and V is TRBV6-4, with TRBD2 identical over 7 bases. V trimming: 4 bases; J trimming: 5 bases; junction bases outside the gene matches: 4. Germline-derived CDR1 and CDR2 are MRHNA and SNTAGT. The CDR3 runs to 14 residues. The CDR3 loop reads CASSAGLKTGELFF. In nucleotides, the CDR3 is TGTGCCAGCAGTGCGGGACTAAAAACCGGGGAGCTGTTTTTT.

J is TRBJ2-7 and V is TRBV9; 9 bases fit TRBD2. The CDR3 contains 15 residues. J gave up 4 bases and V 3 bases, and 8 bases lay outside the gene matches. Germline V CDR1 and CDR2: SGDLS, YYNGEE. The CDR3 here is CASSAAGTSLYEQYF. The CDR3 DNA reads as TGTGCCAGCAGCGCTGCCGGGACTAGCCTATACGAGCAGTACTTC.

The chain combines TRBV30 with TRBJ1-2; D is ambiguous. Germline-derived CDR1 and CDR2 are GTSNPN and SVGIG (reference sequence). V lost 0 bases and J 3 bases, leaving 8 bases between the germline ends. This CDR3 is 13 amino acids long. The CDR3 DNA reads TGTGCCTGGAGTGTTGCCAGTCACTATGGCTACACCTTC. This gives the protein CAWSVASHYGYTF.

This chain uses TRBV9 with TRBJ2-5; possibly TRBD2 for D (7 bases). This CDR3 contains 17 residues. Germline V lookup: CDR1 SGDLS, CDR2 YYNGEE. V was trimmed by 0 bases and J by 2 bases, leaving 17 bases between them. The CDR3 coding sequence is TGTGCCAGCAGCGTAGGGTTTTTCGGGGGGCCACAAGAGACCCAGTACTTC. It is translated as CASSVGFFGGPQETQYF.

The chain joins TRBV6-5 to TRBJ1-4; weak D call: TRBD1 (5 bases). V dropped 5 bases and J dropped 7 bases, with 8 bases sitting between them. CDR1 MNHEY and CDR2 SVGAGI come from the germline V gene. The CDR3 has 12 residues. This CDR3 is CASSTGGEKLFF. The CDR3 DNA follows: TGTGCCAGCAGTACCGGGGGTGAAAAACTGTTTTTT.

The chain links TRBV12-2 to TRBJ2-1; the table assigns TRBD2, which was not confirmed against the DNA. TRBV12-2 is a known pseudogene. The CDR3 contains 18 residues. The CDR3 here is CASRFRTPTSGRDNEQFF. The CDR3 DNA reads TGTGCAAGTCGCTTCCGAACGCCTACTAGCGGTAGGGATAATGAGCAGTTCTTC.

This rearrangement joins TRBV4-3 to TRBJ2-7; no clear D. Germline assignment: CDR1 LGHNA and CDR2 YSLEER. Trimming removed 1 base at V and 2 bases at J, with 9 bases between. The CDR3 is made up of 14 amino acids. CDR3 nucleotide sequence: TGCGCCAGCAGCCAAGGTTCAGATGCCTACGAGCAGTACTTC. It specifies CASSQGSDAYEQYF.